These T cell receptor beta chains were read from a single sample in a study of blood T cell repertoires in COVID-19. Produced via immunoSEQ multiplex PCR; TCRdb's table is partial and in-frame only. The table includes some 110,000 clones, more than 80% detected once. Sequenced sample: peripheral blood. The receptor set was obtained from a man aged 60 to 75 with acute or convalescent COVID-19. Both conserved end residues are part of each CDR3. D genes are given only for firm matches. Part of the rows lack a size; the others show once, few, many or a class for expanded clones.

clone size,D gene,J gene,V gene,CDR3 length,CDR3 protein,CDR3 DNA
-,TRBD1,TRBJ2-3,TRBV7-9,15,CASSLGDRNTDTQYF,TGTGCCAGCAGCTTAGGGGACAGGAACACAGATACGCAGTATTTT
-,TRBD1,TRBJ1-6,TRBV6-5,13,CASRRDSNSPLHF,TGTGCCAGCAGACGGGACAGCAATTCACCCCTCCACTTT
-,-,TRBJ2-2,TRBV18,17,CASSPPMRGLNTGELFF,TGTGCCAGCTCACCACCGATGCGGGGGCTTAACACCGGGGAGCTGTTTTTT
-,TRBD2,TRBJ2-5,TRBV9,16,CASSVTGTSVQETQYF,TGTGCCAGCAGCGTTACCGGGACTAGCGTACAAGAGACCCAGTACTTC
-,TRBD2,TRBJ2-1,TRBV28,16,CASSLLAGSSFNEQFF,TGTGCCAGCAGTTTACTAGCGGGATCGTCGTTCAATGAGCAGTTCTTC
few,-,TRBJ1-1,TRBV30,14,CAWSPYYGDTEAFF,TGTGCCTGGAGTCCTTACTATGGAGACACTGAAGCTTTCTTT
few,TRBD1,TRBJ1-4,TRBV7-2,14,CASSSRGRDEKLFF,TGTGCCAGCAGCTCCAGGGGGCGAGATGAAAAACTGTTTTTT
-,TRBD1,TRBJ1-1,TRBV5-1,16,CASSIGTEVMNTEAFF,TGCGCCAGCAGCATTGGGACAGAGGTCATGAACACTGAAGCTTTCTTT
-,TRBD2,TRBJ2-3,TRBV10-3,16,CAISVRAGGPADTQYF,TGTGCCATCAGTGTGAGAGCGGGAGGGCCAGCAGATACGCAGTATTTT
-,-,TRBJ2-3,TRBV15,13,CATSRGQADTQYF,TGTGCCACCAGCAGGGGCCAGGCAGATACGCAGTATTTT
-,TRBD2,TRBJ2-7,TRBV18,16,CASSPREGVRTYEQYF,TGTGCCAGCTCACCGCGGGAGGGAGTGCGGACCTACGAGCAGTACTTC
-,-,TRBJ2-1,TRBV3-1/TRBV3-2,13,CASSQARAVEQFF,TGTGCCAGCAGCCAAGCCCGAGCGGTTGAGCAGTTCTTC
-,TRBD1,TRBJ1-6,TRBV11-2,17,CASSPGTGILHNSPLHF,TGTGCCAGCAGCCCTGGGACAGGCATACTCCATAATTCACCCCTCCACTTT
-,TRBD2,TRBJ2-1,TRBV5-8,16,CASSSRPGLGGNEQFF,TGTGCCAGCAGCTCGCGACCGGGACTAGGGGGCAATGAGCAGTTCTTC
-,-,TRBJ2-7,TRBV7-8,13,CASSSRQSYEQYF,TGTGCCAGCAGCTCAAGACAGTCCTACGAGCAGTACTTC
few,-,TRBJ1-3,TRBV9,13,CASSPWPGNTIYF,TGTGCCAGCAGCCCTTGGCCTGGAAACACCATATATTTT
-,-,TRBJ2-6,TRBV2,16,CASSEAGGAGANVLTF,TGTGCCAGCAGTGAAGCAGGAGGGGCTGGGGCCAACGTCCTGACTTTC
medium-sized,-,TRBJ1-1,TRBV19,12,CASNRGGGEAFF,TGTGCCAGTAACCGGGGAGGGGGAGAAGCTTTCTTT
-,TRBD2,TRBJ2-2,TRBV7-2,16,CASSPRLAGPTGELFF,TGTGCCAGCAGCCCGAGACTAGCGGGGCCCACCGGGGAGCTGTTTTTT
-,-,TRBJ2-5,TRBV19,14,CASSIGRVAETQYF,TGTGCCAGTAGTATAGGCAGGGTGGCGGAGACCCAGTACTTC
-,TRBD1,TRBJ2-2,TRBV5-1,15,CASSVGQPNTGELFF,TGCGCCAGCAGCGTGGGACAGCCGAACACCGGGGAGCTGTTTTTT
-,-,TRBJ1-1,TRBV6-5,14,CASSPRGLYTEAFF,TGTGCCAGCAGTCCTCGGGGACTGTACACTGAAGCTTTCTTT
-,TRBD1,TRBJ2-2,TRBV5-6,17,CASSLRDRANSAGELFF,TGTGCCAGCAGCTTACGGGACAGGGCTAATAGCGCCGGGGAGCTGTTTTTT
-,-,TRBJ1-2,TRBV29-1,12,CSVDDPFSGYTF,TGCAGCGTTGACGATCCGTTTAGTGGCTACACCTTC
-,TRBD1,TRBJ2-1,TRBV4-1,17,CASSQLDRKDSYNEQFF,TGCGCCAGCAGCCAACTGGACAGGAAAGACTCCTACAATGAGCAGTTCTTC
-,TRBD2,TRBJ2-1,TRBV7-8,16,CASSPTRVAGVNEQFF,TGTGCCAGCAGCCCGACCCGCGTAGCGGGAGTAAATGAGCAGTTCTTC
-,TRBD1,TRBJ2-4,TRBV5-1,16,CASSTGPPGQGYIQYF,TGCGCCAGCAGCACCGGTCCCCCGGGACAGGGGTACATTCAGTACTTC
-,-,TRBJ1-3,TRBV24-1,13,CATMGGSGNTIYF,TGTGCCACCATGGGGGGGTCTGGAAACACCATATATTTT
-,TRBD2,TRBJ2-1,TRBV5-1,16,CASSFIAGGPWNEQFF,TGCGCCAGCAGCTTCATAGCGGGAGGGCCTTGGAATGAGCAGTTCTTC